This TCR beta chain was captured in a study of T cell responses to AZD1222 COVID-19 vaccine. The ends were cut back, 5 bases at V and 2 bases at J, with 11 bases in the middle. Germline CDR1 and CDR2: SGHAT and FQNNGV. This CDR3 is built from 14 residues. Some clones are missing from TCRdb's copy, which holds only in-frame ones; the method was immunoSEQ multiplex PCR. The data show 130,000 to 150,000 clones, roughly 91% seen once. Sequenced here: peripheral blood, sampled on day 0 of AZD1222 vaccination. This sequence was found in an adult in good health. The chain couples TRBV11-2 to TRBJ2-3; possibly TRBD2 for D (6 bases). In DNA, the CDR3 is TGTGCCAGCAGCCAGGGACTTCACACAGATACGCAGTATTTT. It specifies CASSQGLHTDTQYF.